These 9 T cell receptor beta chains originate from one sample sequenced in a study of preoperative IRX-2 immunotherapy in early breast cancer. The treatment: preoperative locoregional IRX-2 cytokine immunotherapy. Sequenced by immunoSEQ multiplex PCR; TCRdb stores in-frame clones only, minus some. The sample comprises some 99,000 clones, 80% to 90% of which are singletons, and around 2.1% rests with the top ten. Sample: tumor tissue, taken after IRX-2 immunotherapy. The receptors come from a human donor with breast cancer.

The V call is TRBV19, the J call TRBJ1-2, with 8 bases lining up with TRBD1. Trimming took 7 bases from V and 8 from J; bases not matched to a gene: 6. This CDR3 is 12 amino acids long. The germline V gene has CDR1 LNHDA and CDR2 SQIVND (reference sequence). The CDR3 DNA sequence: TGTGCCAGTACCGGACAGGGATCAGGCTACACCTTC. This codes for CASTGQGSGYTF.

The chain has TRBV30 and TRBJ2-1, with TRBD1 as a possible D gene (6 bases). V lost 3 bases to trimming and J lost 0 bases, with 6 bases between them. CDR3 length: 13 amino acids. Germline loops: CDR1 GTSNPN, CDR2 SVGIG (reference sequence). CDR3 in amino acids: CAWSRGSYNEQFF. CDR3 nucleotide sequence: TGTGCCTGGAGCAGGGGCTCCTACAATGAGCAGTTCTTC.

The gene calls are TRBV19 and TRBJ1-1; D is uncertain. In germline, CDR1 is LNHDA, CDR2 SQIVND (reference sequence). This CDR3 region has 11 residues. V was cut by 6 bases and J by 10 bases, with 12 bases left in between. Here the CDR3 reads CASRETQSAFF. The CDR3 nucleotides are TGTGCCAGTAGGGAGACCCAGTCAGCTTTCTTT.

This chain connects TRBV5-1 to TRBJ1-1; TRBD1 aligns across 10 bases. The trim removed 3 bases at V and 1 base at J, leaving 6 bases unmatched. The CDR3 loop spans 16 amino acids. CDR1 is SGHRS, CDR2 YFSETQ, per germline. For the CDR3, the DNA is TGCGCCAGCAGCTCCCCGGGACAGGGGAGGAACACTGAAGCTTTCTTT. Its protein is CASSSPGQGRNTEAFF.

V gene TRBV16 combines with J gene TRBJ2-1, with 7 bases matching TRBD2. The ends lost 1 base at V and 4 bases at J; junction bases unmatched: 4. This CDR3 is 15 amino acids long. CDR1 is KGHSY, CDR2 FQNENV, per germline. CDR3: CASSQFAGAYNEQFF. CDR3 nucleotide sequence: TGTGCCAGCAGCCAATTCGCGGGAGCATACAATGAGCAGTTCTTC.

The chain links TRBV19 to TRBJ1-1; TRBD1 matches 8 bases. CDR1 LNHDA and CDR2 SQIVND come from the germline V gene (reference sequence). J lost 0 bases, V lost 7 bases, and 10 bases had no gene match. There are 16 residues in the CDR3. This chain's CDR3 is CASTLGTGNLNTEAFF. DNA for the CDR3: TGTGCCAGTACCTTGGGGACAGGCAATTTGAACACTGAAGCTTTCTTT.

The chain links TRBV19 to TRBJ1-4; D is ambiguous. V lost 5 bases, J lost 8 bases, and 12 bases lay in between. The germline V gene has CDR1 LNHDA and CDR2 SQIVND (reference sequence). The CDR3 length is 13 residues. The CDR3 loop reads CASSDRWEEKLFF. The CDR3 DNA reads TGTGCCAGTAGTGACCGATGGGAGGAAAAACTGTTTTTT.

The V and J genes are TRBV19 and TRBJ2-5; no reliable D call. The CDR3 is made up of 16 amino acids. Trimming took 5 bases from V and 0 from J, leaving 16 bases between them. Germline V gene lookup returns CDR1 LNHDA and CDR2 SQIVND (reference sequence). CDR3: CASSPSATLYQETQYF. The CDR3 DNA sequence: TGTGCCAGTAGTCCCTCGGCCACGCTGTACCAAGAGACCCAGTACTTC.

The chain joins TRBV28 to TRBJ1-4; 8 bases align to TRBD1. CDR1 is MDHEN, CDR2 SYDVKM, per germline. This CDR3 has 13 residues. The V segment lost 10 bases and the J segment 7 bases; nucleotides outside the gene matches: 8. The CDR3 is CATRDRSAEKLFF. CDR3 DNA: TGTGCCACCAGGGACAGGTCCGCTGAAAAACTGTTTTTT.